This TCR beta chain was sequenced during a study of blood T cell repertoires in COVID-19. Study as a whole: Both acute and convalescent COVID-19 samples were obtained from the United States, Italy and Spain. The analysed material was cDNA or gDNA that came from T cells, B-cell-depleted T cells, or PBMCs.

The ends lost 0 bases at V and 12 bases at J; junction bases unmatched: 11. Germline V lookup: CDR1 SGHTA, CDR2 FQGNSA. The CDR3 runs 15 residues. Original processing notes: Quantification of nucleated cells was approximated via reference gene primer amplification. Data came from immunoSEQ multiplex PCR; TCRdb stores just in-frame clones and leaves some out. Clone size and the V and J calls come from that table; the DNA yielded D and trimming. This table holds under 300,000 clones, 84% found once. This clone is a singleton in its sample. The V gene is TRBV7-2, the J gene TRBJ2-1; 7 bases match TRBD2. The clonotype was recovered from a man aged 35 to 55 who had recovered from COVID-19. Sample: peripheral blood. The CDR3 is CASSLAGTNRFWQFF. The CDR3 DNA reads TGTGCCAGCAGCTTAGCCGGGACTAACAGGTTCTGGCAGTTCTTC.